The 28 T cell receptor beta chains below come from one sample, sequenced in a study of blood T cell repertoires in COVID-19. Profiling relied on immunoSEQ multiplex PCR, and the TCRdb table lists in-frame clones only, not all of them. Of about 210,000 clones in the sample, 80% to 90% are singletons; the top ten hold 2% to 3%. The sequencing input was peripheral blood. Source of these receptors: a woman aged 40 to 49 with active or convalescent COVID-19.

The V call is TRBV11-2, the J call TRBJ2-7; 8 nucleotides align to TRBD1. The CDR3 contains 17 residues. The germline V gene encodes CDR1 SGHAT and CDR2 FQNNGV. V trimming: 0 bases; J trimming: 2 bases; junction bases outside the gene matches: 9. The CDR3 bases are TGTGCCAGCAGCTTAGATTTTTGGGACAGGAAAACCTACGAGCAGTACTTC. Amino acids: CASSLDFWDRKTYEQYF.

This chain uses TRBV10-3 with TRBJ2-7; the match to TRBD1 covers 7 bases. The germline V gene has CDR1 ENHRY and CDR2 SYGVKD. Losses at the gene ends were 6 bases for V and 5 bases for J; bases not matched to a gene: 13. The length of the CDR3 is 15 residues. CDR3 sequence: CAIRGNRGQVDEQYF. The CDR3 nucleotides read TGTGCCATCAGGGGAAACAGGGGTCAAGTCGACGAGCAGTACTTC.

The chain combines TRBV11-1 with TRBJ2-7; D possibly corresponds to TRBD1 (5 bases). This CDR3 is built from 12 residues. The germline V gene has CDR1 SGHAT and CDR2 FQDESV (reference sequence). The germline V and J ends were trimmed by 3 bases and 3 bases, with 6 bases remaining between them. The CDR3: CASSFDSYEQYF. CDR3 sequence (DNA): TGTGCCAGCAGCTTTGACAGCTACGAGCAGTACTTC. The variable domain in full, with the rest retrieved from reference TRBV11-1 and TRBJ2-7, is EAEVAQSPRYKITEKSQAVAFWCDPISGHATLYWYRQILGQGPELLVQFQDESVVDDSQLPKDRFSAERLKGVDSTLKIQPAELGDSAMYLCASSFDSYEQYFGPGTRLTVT.

The chain combines TRBV4-1 with TRBJ2-6; possibly TRBD1 for D (6 bases). The ends were cut back, 0 bases at V and 0 bases at J, with 15 bases in the middle. This CDR3 is built from 19 residues. The germline CDR1 and CDR2 sequences are MGHRA and YSYEKL. This CDR3 reads CASSQESRTAHSGANVLTF. The CDR3 DNA sequence: TGCGCCAGCAGCCAAGAATCCCGGACAGCCCACTCTGGGGCCAACGTCCTGACTTTC.

About this clone itself: An end of the junction differs from the germline gene, which may be a read error. V and J are TRBV7-7 and TRBJ2-2, with D uncertain. Germline assignment: CDR1 SSHAT and CDR2 FNYEAQ (reference sequence). The CDR3 length is 13 residues. CDR3 sequence (DNA): TGTGCTAGCAGCCCCTTTAGTTCAGGGGAGCTGTTTTTT. Protein: CASSPFSSGELFF.

This clone was seen a single time. This sequence joins TRBV6-6 and TRBJ1-4; TRBD1 matches at 10 bases. CDR1 and CDR2 from the germline V gene are MNHNY and SVGAGI (reference sequence). This CDR3 is built from 16 residues. The trim removed 4 bases at V and 8 bases at J, leaving 10 bases unmatched. CDR3 region: CASSSPRDRGGEKLFF. The DNA for the CDR3 is TGTGCCAGCAGTTCCCCCCGGGACAGGGGCGGAGAAAAACTGTTTTTT.

This sequence joins TRBV19 and TRBJ1-3; no definite D call. V shed 5 bases and J shed 1 base, with 9 bases lying between them. The CDR3 extends over 14 amino acids. Looked up from germline, CDR1 is LNHDA and CDR2 is SQIVND (reference sequence). CDR3 loop: CASSFQASGNTIYF. CDR3 bases: TGTGCCAGTAGTTTCCAGGCTTCTGGAAACACCATATATTTT.

The sample holds a few counts of this clone. This chain uses TRBV27 with TRBJ2-1, with D possibly matching TRBD1 (5 bases). The germline V gene encodes CDR1 MNHEY and CDR2 SMNVEV (reference sequence). The CDR3 loop spans 14 amino acids. V dropped 4 bases and J dropped 4 bases, with 11 bases sitting between them. Here the CDR3 reads CASSSSDSYNEQFF. CDR3 coding DNA: TGTGCCAGCAGTTCATCAGACAGTTACAATGAGCAGTTCTTC.

This clone was observed once. The CDR3 nucleotides are TGTGCCAGCAGCCCGGGACAGGGGGTGTCGACTGAAGCTTTCTTT. Its translation: CASSPGQGVSTEAFF. V is TRBV7-2 and J is TRBJ1-1; 11 bases agree with TRBD1. The ends lost 5 bases at V and 5 bases at J; junction bases unmatched: 7. Germline V gives CDR1 SGHTA, CDR2 FQGNSA. The CDR3 sequence is 15 residues long.

The chain couples TRBV19 to TRBJ1-2; no clear D gene. V was trimmed by 1 base and J by 10 bases, leaving 7 bases between them. Germline lookup yields CDR1 LNHDA and CDR2 SQIVND (reference sequence). There are 11 residues in the CDR3. CDR3 sequence reads: CASSIGRTYTF. The CDR3 coding sequence is TGTGCCAGTAGTATAGGCAGAACCTACACCTTC.

The J gene is TRBJ2-7, the V gene TRBV27; 10 bases line up with TRBD2. CDR3 length: 17 amino acids. Germline CDR1 MNHEY, CDR2 SMNVEV (reference sequence). Germline trimming cut 5 bases from V and 0 bases from J; bases unmatched to any gene: 10. The CDR3 sequence is CASSPTSRLAGSYEQYF. The CDR3 bases are TGTGCCAGCAGTCCCACTTCCCGACTAGCGGGCTCCTACGAGCAGTACTTC.

This chain uses TRBV19 with TRBJ2-7; maybe TRBD1 (6 bases). From germline, CDR1 is LNHDA and CDR2 SQIVND (reference sequence). V lost 5 bases to trimming and J lost 2 bases, with 13 bases between them. The CDR3 runs to 14 residues. The CDR3 DNA sequence: TGTGCCAGTAGTTTCACCGGGACAACCTACGAGCAGTACTTC. Translated: CASSFTGTTYEQYF.

The chain employs TRBV6-5 and TRBJ2-1, with TRBD2 matching 8 bases. The CDR3 is 16 residues long. The ends lost 2 bases at V and 6 bases at J; junction bases unmatched: 9. From germline, CDR1 is MNHEY and CDR2 SVGAGI. Here the CDR3 reads CASSYRPGLGGNEQFF. In DNA, the CDR3 is TGTGCCAGCAGTTACCGCCCGGGACTAGGGGGCAATGAGCAGTTCTTC.

The genes are TRBV27 and TRBJ1-5, with D unresolved. CDR3 length: 17 residues. Trimming left V 1 base short and J 0 bases short, with 13 bases between. Germline CDR1 MNHEY, CDR2 SMNVEV (reference sequence). Here the CDR3 reads CASSLWQVELSNQPQHF. The CDR3 DNA follows: TGTGCCAGCAGTTTATGGCAGGTAGAACTTAGCAATCAGCCCCAGCATTTT.

The chain uses TRBV24-1 and TRBJ1-2; tentatively, D is TRBD1 (6 bases). Germline V gene data show CDR1 as KGHDR and CDR2 as SFDVKD. The CDR3 contains 16 residues. Trimming removed 3 bases at V and 2 bases at J, with 15 bases between. The CDR3: CATSDPSSTGNYGYTF. CDR3 nucleotides: TGTGCCACCAGTGATCCATCTTCGACAGGAAACTATGGCTACACCTTC.

The rearrangement uses TRBV6-2 or TRBV6-3 and TRBJ1-5, with D perhaps TRBD1 (5 bases). Trimming pared 7 bases from V and 5 bases from J, leaving 15 bases between. The CDR3 sequence is 14 residues long. Germline CDR1 reads MNHEY; CDR2 reads SVGEGT. The CDR3 coding sequence is TGTGCCAGCATCCCGGACACCGAAGATCAGCCCCAGCATTTT. This gives the protein CASIPDTEDQPQHF.

This sequence joins TRBV3-1 (or the pseudogene TRBV3-2) and TRBJ1-2; possible D gene TRBD1, 5 bases. Germline V lookup: CDR1 LGHDT, CDR2 YNNKEL (reference sequence). V was trimmed by 2 bases and J by 6 bases, leaving 16 bases between them. The CDR3 sequence is 15 residues long. CDR3 sequence (DNA): TGTGCCAGCAGCCAACCCAGGGCAGGGAACAATGGCTACACCTTC. As protein: CASSQPRAGNNGYTF.

This clone was seen only a few times. The CDR3 DNA is TGTGCCAGCAGTCCTCCTCTGGCCGCGGGGGCCTCCTACAATGAGCAGTTCTTC. Amino acid sequence: CASSPPLAAGASYNEQFF. The rearrangement uses TRBV6-6 and TRBJ2-1; D perhaps matches TRBD2 (7 bases). CDR3 size: 18 residues. Looked up from germline, CDR1 is MNHNY and CDR2 is SVGAGI (reference sequence). Between the trimmed V and J ends, which lost 5 bases and 0 bases, there was a span of 20 bases.

The rearrangement links TRBV12-3 or TRBV12-4 to TRBJ1-4, with D possibly matching TRBD1 (5 bases). The V end was cut by 5 bases, the J end by 8 bases, with 9 bases between. The CDR3 loop spans 12 amino acids. The CDR3 sequence: CASSGHQEKLFF. In DNA, the CDR3 is TGTGCCAGCAGTGGACATCAGGAAAAACTGTTTTTT.

This chain joins TRBV3-1 (or the pseudogene TRBV3-2) and TRBJ1-2; 8 bases map to TRBD1. The V segment lost 0 bases and the J segment 11 bases; nucleotides outside the gene matches: 5. Germline V lookup: CDR1 LGHDT, CDR2 YNNKEL (reference sequence). This CDR3 spans 13 amino acids. CDR3 nucleotide sequence: TGTGCCAGCAGCCAAGATGGCAGGGGGCTTTACACCTTC. Its translation: CASSQDGRGLYTF.

The V gene is TRBV5-5, the J gene TRBJ2-5; 14 bases fit TRBD2. This CDR3 has 18 amino acids. V lost 4 bases, J lost 3 bases, and 11 bases stayed unmatched. Germline CDR1 SGHKS, CDR2 YYEKEE (reference sequence). This chain's CDR3 is CASSRRTSGGISEETQYF. The CDR3 DNA reads TGTGCCAGCAGCCGACGGACTAGCGGGGGGATAAGTGAAGAGACCCAGTACTTC.

The chain uses TRBV10-3 and TRBJ2-1; 7 positions match TRBD1. CDR3 length: 16 amino acids. The germline gives CDR1 ENHRY, CDR2 SYGVKD. Germline trimming cut 6 bases from V and 0 bases from J; bases unmatched to any gene: 8. CDR3 nucleotide sequence: TGTGCCATCAGCCCACGACAGGGCGACTCCTACAATGAGCAGTTCTTC. Encoded protein: CAISPRQGDSYNEQFF.

The rearrangement links TRBV5-6 to TRBJ2-7; D may be TRBD2 (5 bases). Trimming took 4 bases from V and 4 from J, leaving 9 bases between them. The CDR3 length is 12 residues. The germline gives CDR1 SGHDT, CDR2 YYEEEE. The CDR3 is CASSVGLYEQYF. Here the CDR3 DNA reads TGTGCCAGCAGCGTTGGACTTTACGAGCAGTACTTC.

The V call is TRBV14, the J call TRBJ2-3, with D perhaps matching TRBD1 (5 bases). Trimming removed 0 bases at V and 0 bases at J, with 16 bases between. The CDR3 is 18 amino acids. CDR1 SGHDN and CDR2 FVKESK come from the germline V gene. This chain's CDR3 is CASSQDARQPSSTDTQYF. For the CDR3, the DNA is TGTGCCAGCAGCCAAGATGCGAGACAGCCCTCTAGCACAGATACGCAGTATTTT.

CDR3 residues: CASSPRTGSHYGYTF. CDR3 bases: TGTGCCAGCAGCCCCCGGACAGGTTCCCACTATGGCTACACCTTC. This chain uses TRBV9 with TRBJ1-2; 7 nucleotides match TRBD1. Per germline, CDR1 SGDLS and CDR2 YYNGEE. V lost 4 bases, J lost 3 bases, and 9 bases stayed unmatched. The CDR3 is 15 amino acids.

The rearrangement joins TRBV7-9 to TRBJ2-3; D unresolved. The germline V and J ends were trimmed by 1 base and 2 bases, with 13 bases remaining between them. Germline assignment: CDR1 SEHNR and CDR2 FQNEAQ (reference sequence). The CDR3 totals 16 residues. The CDR3 reads CASSLERGGITDTQYF. The CDR3 DNA follows: TGTGCCAGCAGCTTAGAGCGCGGCGGAATCACAGATACGCAGTATTTT.

V and J are TRBV19 and TRBJ1-3; weak D call: TRBD1 (5 bases). The V gene lost 5 bases and the J gene lost 1 base, with 9 bases spanning the gap. The CDR3 has 14 residues. Germline V gene lookup returns CDR1 LNHDA and CDR2 SQIVND (reference sequence). Written as DNA, the CDR3 is TGTGCCAGTAGTTCCGGGGGATCTGGAAACACCATATATTTT. This codes for CASSSGGSGNTIYF.

V gene TRBV5-1 combines with J gene TRBJ1-1; D uncertain. Germline V gene data show CDR1 as SGHRS and CDR2 as YFSETQ. The CDR3 runs to 15 residues. V gave up 0 bases and J gave up 1 base, with 10 bases separating them. The CDR3: CASSLAAVANTEAFF. The CDR3 DNA sequence: TGCGCCAGCAGCTTGGCCGCGGTCGCGAACACTGAAGCTTTCTTT.